These T cell receptor beta chains were read from a single sample in a study of CD8+CD57+ T cells in acquired aplastic anemia. TCRdb re-derived calls from the reads in MiXCR, one entry per CDR3 protein. Of hundreds of thousands of distinct CDR3 sequences detected, around 30% appear once; the ten largest clones hold roughly 0.8%. Sequenced input: sorted CD4+, CD8+, or CD8+CD57+ T cells (not recorded which) from PBMCs. These receptors all come from a human donor with aplastic anemia. CDR3s include the opening cysteine and the closing phenylalanine or tryptophan. D genes are given only for firm matches. Expanded clones are given a class, and other clones once, few, many or no size at all.

clone_size	j_call	v_call	d_call	cdr3_aa	cdr3_nt
NA	TRBJ2-2	TRBV5-1	NA	CASSFAENTGELFF	TGCGCCAGCAGCTTCGCCGAGAACACCGGGGAGCTGTTTTTT
NA	TRBJ1-4	TRBV2	NA	CASTDWEKLFF	TGTGCCAGCACGGATTGGGAAAAACTGTTTTTT
many	TRBJ1-1	TRBV7-9	NA	CASSLGDRRNTEAFF	TGTGCCAGCAGCTTAGGGGACCGCAGGAACACTGAAGCTTTCTTT
NA	TRBJ2-5	TRBV2	TRBD1	CASSPTGTGVEETQYF	TGTGCCAGCAGCCCCACCGGGACAGGGGTTGAAGAGACCCAGTACTTC
few	TRBJ2-7	TRBV20-1	NA	CSTGDPEAYEQYF	TGCAGTACTGGGGACCCGGAGGCCTACGAGCAGTACTTC
many	TRBJ1-1	TRBV19	TRBD1	CASSSRDRAGNTEAFF	TGTGCCAGTAGTTCCCGTGACAGGGCGGGGAACACTGAAGCTTTCTTT
many	TRBJ1-1	TRBV13	NA	CASSSRDTEAFF	TGTGCCAGCAGCTCCAGGGACACTGAAGCTTTCTTT
few	TRBJ2-1	TRBV5-4	NA	CASSLQTGTSYNEQFF	TGTGCCAGCAGCTTGCAGACAGGTACCTCCTACAATGAGCAGTTCTTC
NA	TRBJ2-7	TRBV10-3	NA	CASSWEGRRPRSYEQYF	TGTGCCAGCAGTTGGGAAGGGAGAAGACCGCGGTCCTACGAGCAGTACTTC
NA	TRBJ1-3	TRBV30	NA	CAWSSTGRPGNTIYF	TGTGCCTGGAGTTCAACCGGGAGGCCGGGAAACACCATATATTTT
NA	TRBJ1-6	TRBV6-5	NA	CASSLGASNSPLHF	TGTGCCAGCAGTTTGGGAGCCAGTAATTCACCCCTCCACTTT
NA	TRBJ2-7	TRBV5-1	TRBD1	CASSLGTGGIEQYF	TGCGCCAGCAGCCTCGGGACAGGGGGCATCGAGCAGTACTTC
few	TRBJ1-6	TRBV7-9	NA	CASSQATGSPLHF	TGTGCCAGCAGCCAAGCCACAGGGTCACCCCTCCACTTT
NA	TRBJ2-7	TRBV24-1	TRBD2	CASSLSQASGSTYEQYF	TGTGCCAGCAGTTTATCCCAGGCTAGCGGGAGTACCTACGAGCAGTACTTC
NA	TRBJ2-3	TRBV30	NA	CAWIQGDTQYF	TGTGCCTGGATCCAGGGAGATACGCAGTATTTT
NA	TRBJ2-3	TRBV11-2	NA	CASSLIRKRYNEQYF	TGTGCCAGCAGCTTAATCAGGAAGAGGTACAATGAGCAGTATTTT
few	TRBJ2-1	TRBV7-9	NA	CASSPPDWNNEQFF	TGTGCCAGCAGCCCCCCGGACTGGAACAATGAGCAGTTCTTC
many	TRBJ1-6	TRBV7-8	NA	CASSLVTGYASPLHF	TGTGCCAGCAGCTTAGTTACAGGGTATGCTTCACCCCTCCACTTT
few	TRBJ1-1	TRBV5-1	TRBD1	CASSGGQGGNTEAFF	TGCGCCAGCAGCGGAGGACAGGGGGGGAACACTGAAGCTTTCTTT
many	TRBJ2-7	TRBV10-3	TRBD1	CAIMRDSGMGAQYF	TGTGCCATCATGAGGGACAGCGGCATGGGTGCGCAGTACTTC
NA	TRBJ1-5	TRBV30	NA	CAWNIGNPWGNQPQHF	TGTGCCTGGAATATAGGGAACCCGTGGGGAAATCAGCCCCAGCATTTT
NA	TRBJ1-4	TRBV5-1	NA	CASSFKGGKLFF	TGCGCCAGCAGCTTCAAGGGGGGAAAACTGTTTTTT
many	TRBJ1-1	TRBV7-9	NA	CASSFPRNTEAFF	TGTGCCAGCAGCTTTCCCAGGAACACTGAAGCTTTCTTT
NA	TRBJ2-7	TRBV19	NA	CASSYPGQPQQYF	TGTGCCAGCAGTTACCCCGGACAGCCCCAGCAGTACTTC